These T cell receptor beta chains were read from a single sample in a study of identical twins. TCRdb ran MiXCR on the 5' RACE reads and lists one entry per CDR3 protein. In the table there are about 490,000 distinct CDR3 sequences, roughly 15% of which are singletons. This sample was also put to use in a study of yellow fever vaccine responses in identical twins.

Sequenced input: CD4+ T cells sorted from blood. The receptors were sampled from a woman in her late teens or twenties in good health. Each CDR3 is given with its conserved first and last residue. D genes are given only for firm matches. Clone size is stated in some rows and not others, as once, few, many or a class when expanded.

.	.	TRBJ2-1	TRBV2	CASSERTPWARQFF	TGTGCCAGCAGTGAGCGGACCCCCTGGGCGCGGCAGTTCTTC
.	.	TRBJ2-7	TRBV7-9	CASRPSASQEQYF	TGTGCCAGCAGGCCCAGCGCCTCCCAGGAGCAGTACTTC
.	.	TRBJ2-1	TRBV9	CASSPRLDPSGSIEQFF	TGTGCCAGCAGCCCCCGCTTGGACCCGTCGGGGTCAATTGAGCAGTTCTTC
few	.	TRBJ2-2	TRBV20-1	CSAPWRGTGELFF	TGCAGTGCCCCGTGGCGGGGCACCGGGGAGCTGTTTTTT
.	.	TRBJ1-4	TRBV7-9	CASTQKNEKLFF	TGTGCCAGCACTCAGAAAAATGAAAAACTGTTTTTT
few	.	TRBJ2-1	TRBV12-3/TRBV12-4	CASEGSYNEQFF	TGTGCCTCTGAGGGGTCCTACAATGAGCAGTTCTTC
.	.	TRBJ2-5	TRBV20-1	CSARDGLTVQETQYF	TGCAGTGCTAGAGATGGCCTGACAGTACAAGAGACCCAGTACTTC
many	.	TRBJ2-5	TRBV5-1	CASSRQQETQYF	TGCGCCAGCAGCCGGCAACAAGAGACCCAGTACTTC
.	TRBD2	TRBJ2-1	TRBV20-1	CSARGLAGGAAGYNEQFF	TGCAGTGCTCGGGGACTAGCGGGGGGCGCGGCCGGTTACAATGAGCAGTTCTTC
many	.	TRBJ2-1	TRBV3-1	CASSQSGSSYNEQFF	TGTGCCAGCAGCCAAAGCGGTAGCTCCTACAATGAGCAGTTCTTC
many	TRBD2	TRBJ2-1	TRBV6-1	CASSGTSGMYEQFF	TGTGCCAGCTCCGGGACTAGCGGGATGTATGAGCAGTTCTTC
.	TRBD2	TRBJ2-7	TRBV4-1	CASSQEGLAVSGQYF	TGCGCCAGCAGCCAAGAGGGACTAGCAGTTTCCGGGCAGTACTTC
few	.	TRBJ1-5	TRBV6-1	CASKGGRGQPQHF	TGTGCCAGCAAGGGGGGGCGGGGTCAGCCCCAGCATTTT
few	.	TRBJ1-1	TRBV4-1	CASSQVARGDTEAFF	TGCGCCAGCAGCCAAGTCGCTCGGGGTGATACTGAAGCTTTCTTT
few	.	TRBJ2-2	TRBV20-1	CSARDLVGLPNTGELFF	TGCAGTGCTAGAGATCTCGTAGGGTTACCAAACACCGGGGAGCTGTTTTTT
few	TRBD2	TRBJ2-1	TRBV11-2	CASSLKLAGSYNEQFF	TGTGCCAGCAGCTTAAAACTAGCGGGCTCTTACAATGAGCAGTTCTTC
few	.	TRBJ2-5	TRBV25-1	CASSEYSVGGRETQYF	TGTGCCAGCAGTGAATATTCGGTAGGGGGAAGAGAGACCCAGTACTTC
.	.	TRBJ2-2	TRBV10-3	CAISRQDTGELFF	TGTGCCATCAGCCGACAGGACACCGGGGAGCTGTTTTTT
few	.	TRBJ2-7	TRBV28	CASSSTEGWYEQYF	TGTGCCAGCAGTTCCACAGAGGGCTGGTACGAGCAGTACTTC
few	.	TRBJ1-5	TRBV28	CASSGRVQSNQPQHF	TGTGCCAGCAGCGGGAGGGTTCAGAGCAATCAGCCCCAGCATTTT
.	TRBD1	TRBJ2-5	TRBV2	CASSGRGPQETQYF	TGTGCCAGCAGTGGCAGGGGGCCTCAAGAGACCCAGTACTTC
few	TRBD1	TRBJ2-1	TRBV6-1	CASSDRVNYNEQFF	TGTGCCAGCAGCGACAGGGTCAATTACAATGAGCAGTTCTTC
.	TRBD1	TRBJ2-5	TRBV29-1	CSVDTGGGETQYF	TGCAGCGTGGACACAGGGGGCGGAGAGACCCAGTACTTC
few	.	TRBJ2-3	TRBV5-1	CASTPGVAGTDTQYF	TGCGCCAGCACCCCGGGGGTAGCAGGCACAGATACGCAGTATTTT
.	TRBD2	TRBJ2-2	TRBV7-6	CASSLAGTSGRAFGELFF	TGTGCCAGCAGCTTGGCTGGGACTAGCGGGAGGGCCTTCGGGGAGCTGTTTTTT
.	.	TRBJ2-4	TRBV7-9	CASSLTGESFWSIQYF	TGTGCCAGCAGCTTGACCGGGGAAAGCTTTTGGAGCATTCAGTACTTC
few	.	TRBJ2-7	TRBV5-1	CASSPRGSDRNSYEQYF	TGCGCCAGCAGCCCTCGAGGTAGTGACAGGAACTCCTACGAGCAGTACTTC
.	.	TRBJ1-4	TRBV4-1	CASLWERKLFF	TGCGCCAGCTTATGGGAAAGAAAACTGTTTTTT
few	TRBD1	TRBJ2-2	TRBV3-1	CASSQIPGGHGELFF	TGTGCCAGCAGCCAAATTCCAGGGGGTCACGGGGAGCTGTTTTTT
.	.	TRBJ1-4	TRBV12-3/TRBV12-4	CASSISTTAAKLFF	TGTGCCAGCAGTATATCGACCACGGCGGCAAAACTGTTTTTT
few	TRBD1	TRBJ2-1	TRBV10-2	CASRNIGQDTYNEQFF	TGCGCCAGCAGAAATATCGGACAGGATACTTACAATGAGCAGTTCTTC
many	TRBD2	TRBJ2-1	TRBV28	CASHLTGTSYNEQFF	TGTGCCAGCCATCTTACCGGGACTAGCTACAATGAGCAGTTCTTC
.	TRBD1	TRBJ2-5	TRBV19	CASSTAGGIETQYF	TGTGCCAGTAGTACCGCAGGGGGAATAGAGACCCAGTACTTC
.	TRBD2	TRBJ2-1	TRBV5-1	CASGISGGAFDEQFF	TGCGCCAGCGGAATTAGCGGGGGGGCTTTCGATGAGCAGTTCTTC
many	.	TRBJ2-7	TRBV3-1	CASSYQPTGTYEQYF	TGTGCCAGCAGCTATCAGCCGACAGGAACCTACGAGCAGTACTTC
few	TRBD2	TRBJ2-1	TRBV6-5	CASSSWAGGSSYNEQFF	TGTGCCAGCAGTTCCTGGGCGGGGGGGAGCTCCTACAATGAGCAGTTCTTC
once	.	TRBJ2-7	TRBV15	CATSRGRDKAYEQYF	TGTGCCACCAGCAGAGGCCGGGACAAAGCCTACGAGCAGTACTTC
many	TRBD2	TRBJ2-2	TRBV6-5	CASSYSDRSGGGELFF	TGTGCCAGCAGTTACTCGGATCGTTCGGGGGGCGGGGAGCTGTTTTTT
.	.	TRBJ1-5	TRBV11-2	CASSSGRQPQHF	TGTGCCAGCAGCTCGGGCCGACAGCCCCAGCATTTT
.	.	TRBJ2-1	TRBV6-2/TRBV6-3	CASSYLLGGIYNEQFF	TGTGCCAGCAGTTACCTACTAGGTGGGATCTACAATGAGCAGTTCTTC
few	TRBD1	TRBJ2-7	TRBV5-1	CASSSSRQGANEQYF	TGCGCCAGCAGCTCTTCCCGACAGGGGGCCAACGAGCAGTACTTC
.	TRBD2	TRBJ2-2	TRBV24-1	CATQKSSDSGFGELFF	TGTGCCACACAAAAAAGCTCGGATAGCGGGTTCGGGGAGCTGTTTTTT
few	TRBD2	TRBJ2-1	TRBV6-5	CASSFGLAGGAVLGF	TGTGCCAGCAGTTTTGGACTAGCGGGAGGGGCAGTTTTAGGTTTC
.	.	TRBJ2-2	TRBV27	CASRREAGTGELFF	TGTGCCAGCAGGAGGGAAGCGGGCACCGGGGAGCTGTTTTTT
few	TRBD1	TRBJ2-2	TRBV20-1	CSASPQGAGGELFF	TGCAGTGCTAGTCCCCAGGGGGCAGGCGGGGAGCTGTTTTTT
.	TRBD1	TRBJ1-5	TRBV7-2	CAGDVLGTDSNQPQHF	TGTGCCGGAGACGTTCTCGGGACAGATAGCAATCAGCCCCAGCATTTT
.	TRBD2	TRBJ2-3	TRBV5-5	CASSLVVGLAGPGATQYF	TGTGCCAGCAGCTTGGTTGTGGGACTAGCGGGTCCCGGTGCTACGCAGTATTTT
few	.	TRBJ2-7	TRBV12-3/TRBV12-4	CASRNLEGGEQYF	TGTGCCAGCAGAAACCTCGAGGGTGGCGAGCAGTACTTC
few	.	TRBJ2-5	TRBV5-1	CASKGGQGRGETQYF	TGCGCCAGCAAAGGGGGGCAGGGACGCGGAGAGACCCAGTACTTC
.	TRBD2	TRBJ2-5	TRBV20-1	CSAGERGETQYF	TGCAGTGCTGGGGAGCGGGGAGAGACCCAGTACTTC
few	.	TRBJ2-7	TRBV5-1	CASSSGGTPFYEQYF	TGCGCCAGCAGCTCTGGAGGGACACCCTTCTACGAGCAGTACTTC
.	.	TRBJ2-2	TRBV5-1	CASSGPSAANTGELFF	TGCGCCAGCAGCGGACCCAGCGCCGCGAACACCGGGGAGCTGTTTTTT
.	.	TRBJ1-1	TRBV11-3	CASSPYPGEGTEAFF	TGTGCCAGCAGCCCATACCCAGGTGAGGGGACTGAAGCTTTCTTT
.	.	TRBJ2-1	TRBV24-1	CATSDRKNTRGNEQFF	TGTGCCACCAGTGATCGAAAAAATACCAGGGGAAATGAGCAGTTCTTC
few	.	TRBJ2-7	TRBV25-1	CASSTAYEQYF	TGTGCCAGCAGCACAGCCTACGAGCAGTACTTC
few	.	TRBJ2-5	TRBV20-1	CSARRGEKIQETQYF	TGCAGTGCTAGACGGGGTGAAAAAATCCAAGAGACCCAGTACTTC
few	TRBD2	TRBJ2-1	TRBV28	CASSFDGRARNEQFF	TGTGCCAGCAGTTTTGACGGGAGGGCCAGGAATGAGCAGTTCTTC
.	.	TRBJ2-4	TRBV20-1	CSASPGTNIQYF	TGCAGTGCTAGCCCAGGGACGAACATTCAGTACTTC
few	.	TRBJ1-5	TRBV28	CASSTMTNQPQHF	TGTGCCAGCAGTACTATGACAAATCAGCCCCAGCATTTT
.	.	TRBJ2-2	TRBV10-3	CAISTTGPGELFF	TGTGCCATCAGTACCACGGGACCCGGGGAGCTGTTTTTT